Following are 20 T cell receptor beta chains from one sample sequenced in a study of OX40 agonist ivuxolimab in advanced cancers. The assay was immunoSEQ multiplex PCR, and TCRdb's table has in-frame clones only and misses some. The table has about 79,000 clones, about 90% seen once; the top ten hold around 4.3%. The sequenced sample was CD4+ or CD8+ T cells sorted from blood, obtained in a trial of the OX40 agonist ivuxolimab. The source of these receptors is an adult with an advanced solid tumor such as melanoma, head and neck, liver or kidney cancer.

The CDR3 coding sequence is TGTGCCTGGAGTGTAATGACCGGGTATGGCTACACCTTC. It encodes CAWSVMTGYGYTF. V is TRBV30 and J is TRBJ1-2; D unclear. Trimming cost V 0 bases and J 5 bases, with 10 bases left between them. Germline V gene data show CDR1 as GTSNPN and CDR2 as SVGIG (reference sequence). This CDR3 spans 13 amino acids.

This sequence joins TRBV6-5 and TRBJ2-5; 11 positions agree with TRBD2. Looked up from germline, CDR1 is MNHEY and CDR2 is SVGAGI. The CDR3 spans 13 residues. V was pared by 8 bases and J by 7 bases, with 6 bases of the junction left unmatched. The CDR3 region has the DNA TGTGCCAGCGCCCCCGGGACTAGCGGGACCCAGTACTTC. Its translation is CASAPGTSGTQYF.

This chain joins TRBV7-3 and TRBJ2-1; 10 bases are a match to TRBD1. This CDR3 has 16 residues. Germline CDR1 is SGHTA and CDR2 is FQGTGA. The junction had 10 bases not matched to a gene; V was cut back by 5 bases and J by 6 bases. Here the CDR3 reads CASSPGAGQGTNEQFF. The DNA of the CDR3 is TGTGCCAGCAGCCCCGGTGCGGGACAGGGGACCAATGAGCAGTTCTTC.

The V call is TRBV28, the J call TRBJ2-7; 9 nucleotides match TRBD2. The V segment lost 4 bases and the J segment 4 bases; nucleotides outside the gene matches: 11. Germline V gene data show CDR1 as MDHEN and CDR2 as SYDVKM. The CDR3 is 16 amino acids. The CDR3 nucleotides are TGTGCCAGCAGTTCCCCGCGTGGGCGGGAGGGGTACGAGCAGTACTTC. It specifies CASSSPRGREGYEQYF.

The chain joins TRBV2 to TRBJ2-3; TRBD2 is a possible D gene (6 bases). In germline, CDR1 is SNHLY, CDR2 FYNNEI. CDR3 length: 15 amino acids. V was shortened by 5 bases and J by 2 bases, with 14 bases between the two germline ends. The CDR3 bases are TGTGCCAGCAGTAAAGAGCGGGTCATCACAGATACGCAGTATTTT. Translated: CASSKERVITDTQYF.

V is TRBV6-5 and J is TRBJ1-1; D might be TRBD1 (6 bases). Germline values: CDR1 MNHEY, CDR2 SVGAGI. The CDR3 is made up of 13 amino acids. Trimming removed 5 bases from V and 3 bases from J, with 10 bases in between. CDR3 protein: CASSPQGDTEAFF. The CDR3 DNA is TGTGCCAGCAGTCCACAGGGAGACACTGAAGCTTTCTTT.

CDR3 region: CASSLPAGGAMTGELFF. The CDR3 DNA sequence: TGCGCCAGCAGCTTGCCCGCGGGGGGCGCGATGACCGGGGAGCTGTTTTTT. J is TRBJ2-2 and V is TRBV5-1; 8 nucleotides align to TRBD2. The J segment lost 5 bases and the V segment lost 1 base, leaving 10 bases of the junction unmatched. CDR1 is SGHRS, CDR2 YFSETQ, per germline. The CDR3 extends over 17 amino acids.

This sequence joins TRBV28 and TRBJ2-5, with TRBD2 identical over 10 bases. With V trimmed by 4 bases and J by 7 bases, 9 bases remained unmatched. Germline V CDR1 and CDR2: MDHEN, SYDVKM. This CDR3 is 15 amino acids long. The CDR3 reads CASSSPASGSVTQYF. DNA of the CDR3: TGTGCCAGCAGTTCCCCGGCTAGCGGGAGTGTGACCCAGTACTTC.

This clone was detected a few times. The chain uses TRBV5-4 and TRBJ1-1; no clear D. The CDR3 is 13 residues long. V gave up 2 bases and J gave up 10 bases, with 15 bases separating them. Germline CDR1 and CDR2: SGHNT and YYREEE (reference sequence). This CDR3 reads CASSLTMESGAFF. The CDR3 DNA reads as TGTGCCAGCAGCTTAACAATGGAATCGGGAGCTTTCTTT.

The V and J genes are TRBV6-5 and TRBJ2-7; D could derive from TRBD1 or TRBD2 (5 bases each). CDR1 and CDR2 (germline): MNHEY, SVGAGI. Trimming took 10 bases from V and 5 from J, leaving 12 bases between them. The CDR3 is 11 residues long. The CDR3, as DNA: TGTGCCAACCGCTGGGGGAACGAGCAGTACTTC. This translates into CANRWGNEQYF.

The rearrangement uses TRBV4-1 and TRBJ1-1; weak D call: TRBD1 (5 bases). The V end lost 4 bases, the J end lost 4 bases, and 16 bases lay between the germline ends. Germline V CDR1 and CDR2: MGHRA, YSYEKL. The CDR3 loop spans 15 amino acids. The CDR3 DNA reads TGCGCCAGCAGCCCGACGCGGATTCAGGGCACTGAAGCTTTCTTT. Amino acid sequence: CASSPTRIQGTEAFF.

The CDR3 here is CASSLEPGSNQPQHF. CDR3 nucleotide sequence: TGTGCCAGCAGCTTGGAGCCGGGCAGCAATCAGCCCCAGCATTTT. V is TRBV5-4 and J is TRBJ1-5; D is uncertain. From germline, CDR1 is SGHNT and CDR2 YYREEE (reference sequence). The CDR3 runs 15 residues. V gave up 0 bases and J gave up 1 base, with 8 bases separating them.

The DNA for the CDR3 is TGTGCCAGCAGCCCGGGGGACACAGATACGCAGTATTTT. Its translation is CASSPGDTDTQYF. The rearrangement links TRBV6-5 to TRBJ2-3; D possibly corresponds to TRBD2 (6 bases). Germline lookup yields CDR1 MNHEY and CDR2 SVGAGI. With 6 bases removed from V and 2 bases from J, the gap between germline ends came to 9 bases. The CDR3 is 13 amino acids.

CDR3 DNA sequence: TGTGCCAGCAGCTTGGTGACAGGGGTGGGCACTGAAGCTTTCTTT. Its translation: CASSLVTGVGTEAFF. The gene calls are TRBV5-8 and TRBJ1-1; 8 nucleotides agree with TRBD1. With 0 bases clipped from V and 4 bases from J, the junction kept 5 bases outside the gene matches. Per germline, CDR1 SGHTS and CDR2 YDEGEE. The CDR3 consists of 15 residues.

This clone was observed a handful of times. The rearrangement uses TRBV6-6 and TRBJ1-5; 9 nucleotides line up with TRBD1. The ends lost 4 bases at V and 5 bases at J; junction bases unmatched: 9. The CDR3 spans 16 residues. CDR1 is MNHNY, CDR2 SVGAGI, per germline (reference sequence). Here the CDR3 reads CASSSTHRGRDQPQHF. As DNA, the CDR3 is TGTGCCAGCAGTTCCACCCACAGGGGGCGGGATCAGCCCCAGCATTTT.

The gene calls are TRBV30 and TRBJ2-7; 9 nucleotides agree with TRBD2. CDR3 length: 12 amino acids. Germline V CDR1 and CDR2: GTSNPN, SVGIG (reference sequence). Germline trimming cut 1 base from V and 10 bases from J; bases unmatched to any gene: 5. This CDR3 reads CAWSGAGGLQYF. The CDR3 DNA reads as TGTGCCTGGAGTGGGGCGGGAGGGCTTCAGTACTTC. The entire variable domain, with the rest obtained from reference TRBV30 and TRBJ2-7, is as follows: SQTIHQWPATLVQPVGSPLSLECTVEGTSNPNLYWYRQAAGRGLQLLFYSVGIGQISSEVPQNLSASRPQDRQFILSSKKLLLSDSGFYLCAWSGAGGLQYFGPGTRLTVT.

The chain joins TRBV2 to TRBJ2-5; 10 positions agree with TRBD2. Germline V gene data show CDR1 as SNHLY and CDR2 as FYNNEI. This CDR3 is 16 amino acids long. Trimming cost V 0 bases and J 5 bases; bases outside gene matches: 6. The CDR3 DNA reads as TGTGCCAGCAGTGAAGCGGTTAGCGGGAGGCGGGAGACCCAGTACTTC. Translated, it gives CASSEAVSGRRETQYF.

This chain joins TRBV10-2 and TRBJ1-5; D remains ambiguous. Germline V gene data show CDR1 as WSHSY and CDR2 as SAAADI. CDR3 size: 16 residues. Between the trimmed V and J ends, which lost 3 bases and 0 bases, there was a span of 12 bases. The CDR3 loop is CASSEVWQNSNQPQHF. The CDR3 nucleotides are TGCGCCAGCAGTGAAGTTTGGCAGAATAGCAATCAGCCCCAGCATTTT.

DNA for the CDR3: TGTGCCAGCAGCTTGGCCGGGACAGGGCTTGAAAAACTGTTTTTT. This encodes CASSLAGTGLEKLFF. The rearrangement links TRBV5-6 to TRBJ1-4; the match to TRBD1 covers 9 bases. This CDR3 spans 15 amino acids. CDR1 and CDR2 (germline): SGHDT, YYEEEE. The J segment lost 7 bases and the V segment lost 0 bases, leaving 4 bases of the junction unmatched.

This rearrangement joins TRBV6-1 to TRBJ1-3; 7 bases map to TRBD1. CDR3 length: 14 amino acids. Losses at the gene ends were 8 bases for V and 0 bases for J; bases not matched to a gene: 4. Germline loops: CDR1 MNHNS, CDR2 SASEGT. CDR3 amino acids: CASGDRASGNTIYF. The CDR3 nucleotides read TGTGCCAGCGGAGACAGGGCCTCTGGAAACACCATATATTTT.